Following are 29 T cell receptor beta chains from one sample sequenced in a study of post-analysis software for immune sequencing data. Overall study findings and caveats: In patients, roughly 5 TRBV segments were more frequent than in controls, with TRBV5-6, TRBV5-1 and TRBV20-1 among them.

The TCR beta cDNA libraries contained unique molecular identifiers. TCRdb re-called the PCR reads with MiXCR, one entry per CDR3 protein. Among fewer than 900,000 distinct CDR3 sequences, just over 45% were seen once, and the ten largest hold around 4.7%. Their recognized antigens are unknown. The sample taken for sequencing was blood. The source is a girl aged 10 to 17 with multiple sclerosis.

This clonotype has only a few counts. This chain links TRBV20-1 with TRBJ2-4, with TRBD1 identical over 7 bases. There are 14 residues in the CDR3. With 6 bases clipped from V and 4 bases from J, the junction kept 9 bases outside the gene matches. The germline gives CDR1 DFQATT, CDR2 SNEGSKA (reference sequence). CDR3 in amino acids: CSALGQDNKNIQYF. The DNA of the CDR3 is TGCAGTGCGTTAGGACAGGACAATAAAAACATTCAGTACTTC.

This chain uses TRBV4-1 with TRBJ2-1; D gene uncertain. CDR3 size: 17 residues. Trimming shortened V by 1 base and J by 0 bases, and 13 bases separated the two germline ends. Germline CDR1 and CDR2: MGHRA and YSYEKL. The CDR3 protein is CASSQVLSVSSYNEQFF. The CDR3 DNA follows: TGCGCCAGCAGCCAAGTTTTAAGCGTCAGCTCCTACAATGAGCAGTTCTTC.

This chain uses TRBV7-2 with TRBJ2-7; D may be TRBD1 (6 bases). The V and J ends lost 1 base and 6 bases respectively, with 16 bases between them. The CDR3 has 15 amino acids. Germline CDR1 reads SGHTA; CDR2 reads FQGNSA. CDR3 nucleotides: TGTGCCAGCAGCTTAGTGTCCAGGGGCAGGAGCGAGCAGTACTTC. Translation: CASSLVSRGRSEQYF.

The V gene is TRBV4-1, the J gene TRBJ1-6; 10 bases align to TRBD1. The CDR3 covers 15 residues. V was clipped by 7 bases and J by 8 bases; unmatched bases: 8. CDR1 and CDR2 from the germline V gene are MGHRA and YSYEKL. This CDR3 reads CASKGDRGVYSPLHF. DNA for the CDR3: TGCGCCAGCAAGGGGGACAGGGGCGTTTATTCACCCCTCCACTTT.

The J gene is TRBJ2-4, the V gene TRBV13; maybe TRBD2 (6 bases). The DNA matches TRBJ2-7 better at its end, which makes the J call doubtful. The CDR3 sequence is 15 residues long. The germline V gene has CDR1 PRHDT and CDR2 FYEKMQ (reference sequence). In nucleotides, the CDR3 is TGTGCCAGCAGCTCGGGGGACTCACTCTTCTCCGAGCAGTACTTC. This gives the protein CASSSGDSLFSEQYF.

The J gene is TRBJ2-7, the V gene TRBV6-1, with D hard to call. The V gene's germline CDR1 is MNHNS and CDR2 SASEGT. Trimming took off 2 bases at V and 0 bases at J, with 8 bases between the two ends. The CDR3 spans 14 residues. CDR3 sequence (DNA): TGTGCCAGCAGTGAACTACTGGGCTCCTACGAGCAGTACTTC. Translated, it gives CASSELLGSYEQYF.

V gene TRBV4-1 combines with J gene TRBJ2-1; the D gene is possibly TRBD2 (7 bases). With the DNA end fitting TRBJ2-7 better, the J assignment may be wrong. The germline CDR1 and CDR2 sequences are MGHRA and YSYEKL. This CDR3 spans 13 amino acids. This CDR3 is CASSQDQGTMQYF. In DNA, the CDR3 is TGCGCCAGCAGCCAAGACCAGGGGACTATGCAGTACTTC.

The chain has TRBV20-1 and TRBJ2-3; the D is unclear. Looked up from germline, CDR1 is DFQATT and CDR2 is SNEGSKA (reference sequence). The V end was cut by 3 bases, the J end by 5 bases, with 9 bases between. The length of the CDR3 is 12 residues. This CDR3 reads CSARTAGDTQYF. In nucleotides, the CDR3 is TGCAGTGCTAGGACCGCCGGAGATACGCAGTATTTT.

The rearrangement links TRBV4-1 to TRBJ1-5, with D tentatively TRBD1 (6 bases). The ends were cut back, 0 bases at V and 1 base at J, with 10 bases in the middle. CDR3 length: 16 residues. In germline, CDR1 is MGHRA, CDR2 YSYEKL. The CDR3: CASSQEWGASNQPQHF. In DNA form, the CDR3 reads TGCGCCAGCAGCCAAGAGTGGGGGGCGAGCAATCAGCCCCAGCATTTT.

This clonotype appeared a few times. The rearrangement joins TRBV6-2 or TRBV6-3 to TRBJ2-1; D is possibly TRBD2 (6 bases). The CDR3 spans 14 residues. Germline CDR1 is MNHEY and CDR2 is SVGEGT. The ends were cut back, 7 bases at V and 5 bases at J, with 15 bases in the middle. CDR3 residues: CASIGAGTNNEQFF. CDR3 DNA sequence: TGTGCCAGCATCGGGGCGGGAACCAACAATGAGCAGTTCTTC.

This chain links TRBV6-2 or TRBV6-3 with TRBJ2-5; no reliable D call. V was pared by 4 bases and J by 5 bases, with 17 bases between. The CDR3 runs to 15 residues. Germline loops: CDR1 MNHEY, CDR2 SVGEGT. In DNA, the CDR3 is TGTGCCAGCAGTTTTTCCCCTTTATGGTCGGAGACCCAGTACTTC. It encodes CASSFSPLWSETQYF.

This clonotype has a handful of counts. The chain recombines TRBV12-3 or TRBV12-4 with TRBJ2-3, with a possible D match to TRBD2 (6 bases). This CDR3 is 16 amino acids long. V lost 3 bases to trimming and J lost 1 base, with 14 bases between them. CDR3 DNA: TGTGCCAGCAGTTTCGGGTCTAGCGACGGCACAGATACGCAGTATTTT. It specifies CASSFGSSDGTDTQYF.

This clonotype turned up a few times. The rearrangement joins TRBV9 to TRBJ2-1; 12 positions match TRBD2. CDR1 is SGDLS and CDR2 is YYNGEE in the germline V gene. There are 17 residues in the CDR3. V dropped 4 bases and J dropped 7; count of bases not matched to a gene: 12. CDR3 protein: CASSPQGGLAGTNEQFF. As DNA, the CDR3 is TGTGCCAGCAGCCCCCAAGGCGGACTAGCGGGGACGAATGAGCAGTTCTTC. The entire variable domain, with the rest obtained from reference TRBV9 and TRBJ2-1, is as follows: DSGVTQTPKHLITATGQRVTLRCSPRSGDLSVYWYQQSLDQGLQFLIQYYNGEERAKGNILERFSAQQFPDLHSELNLSSLELGDSALYFCASSPQGGLAGTNEQFFGPGTRLTVL.

The chain joins TRBV7-9 to TRBJ2-5; 9 positions agree with TRBD2. After removal of 2 bases from V and 1 base from J, the junction contained 8 bases not matched to a gene. Germline CDR1 and CDR2: SEHNR and FQNEAQ (reference sequence). The CDR3 runs 17 residues. The CDR3 protein is CASSLLSREGRQETQYF. The CDR3 nucleotides read TGTGCCAGCAGCTTACTCTCGCGGGAGGGCCGCCAAGAGACCCAGTACTTC.

There are many counts of this clonotype. V gene TRBV20-1 combines with J gene TRBJ2-7; 9 positions match TRBD1. V lost 7 bases, J lost 2 bases, and 6 bases stayed unmatched. The CDR3 extends over 13 amino acids. CDR1 is DFQATT and CDR2 is SNEGSKA in the germline V gene (reference sequence). The CDR3 loop reads CSVLGQGPYEQYF. In DNA, the CDR3 is TGCAGTGTCCTGGGACAGGGACCCTACGAGCAGTACTTC.

This sequence joins TRBV10-3 and TRBJ1-2, with D possibly being TRBD1 (6 bases). This CDR3 is 14 amino acids long. From germline, CDR1 is ENHRY and CDR2 SYGVKD. V lost 3 bases, J lost 2 bases, and 10 bases lay in between. CDR3 residues: CAISDPDSNYGYTF. CDR3 coding DNA: TGTGCCATCAGTGACCCGGACAGCAACTATGGCTACACCTTC.

This clonotype was observed a few times. The chain recombines TRBV20-1 with TRBJ1-5, with no clear D. V shed 0 bases and J shed 7 bases, with 13 bases lying between them. This CDR3 comprises 14 residues. The germline V gene has CDR1 DFQATT and CDR2 SNEGSKA (reference sequence). The CDR3 DNA reads TGCAGTGCTAGAGAAGCCCGGGTGGAGCAGCCCCAGCATTTT. It is translated as CSAREARVEQPQHF.

This rearrangement joins TRBV25-1 to TRBJ2-4; D tentatively fits TRBD1 or TRBD2 (5 bases each). The ends were cut back, 1 base at V and 13 bases at J, with 17 bases in the middle. CDR3 length equals 14 residues. The V gene's germline CDR1 is MGHDK and CDR2 SYGVNS. The CDR3 spells CASSEFREPGSQYF. The CDR3 nucleotides are TGTGCCAGCAGTGAATTCAGGGAGCCAGGTTCGCAGTACTTC.

V gene TRBV28 combines with J gene TRBJ2-3; no reliable D call. The ends were cut back, 4 bases at V and 4 bases at J, with 18 bases in the middle. Germline V gene sequence: CDR1 MDHEN, CDR2 SYDVKM. The CDR3 spans 16 residues. CDR3 sequence (DNA): TGTGCCAGCAGTTCCCAAGACGGTTGGGGTGCAGATACGCAGTATTTT. Protein product: CASSSQDGWGADTQYF. Complete variable domain (other parts from reference TRBV28 and TRBJ2-3): DVKVTQSSRYLVKRTGEKVFLECVQDMDHENMFWYRQDPGLGLRLIYFSYDVKMKEKGDIPEGYSVSREKKERFSLILESASTNQTSMYLCASSSQDGWGADTQYFGPGTRLTVL.

J is TRBJ1-2 and V is TRBV7-9; TRBD1 matches at 9 bases. Germline V gene sequence: CDR1 SEHNR, CDR2 FQNEAQ (reference sequence). With V trimmed by 5 bases and J by 7 bases, 2 bases remained unmatched. The CDR3 length is 12 residues. CDR3 loop: CASSQDRGGYTF. The CDR3 DNA reads TGTGCCAGCAGCCAGGACAGGGGTGGCTACACCTTC. Full variable domain (rest looked up from reference TRBV7-9 and TRBJ1-2): DTGVSQNPRHKITKRGQNVTFRCDPISEHNRLYWYRQTLGQGPEFLTYFQNEAQLEKSRLLSDRFSAERPKGSFSTLEIQRTEQGDSAMYLCASSQDRGGYTFGSGTRLTVV.

A few counts support this clonotype. Here the CDR3 reads CASSLSLSEPSTDTQYF. The CDR3 bases are TGTGCCAGCAGCTTAAGTCTTAGCGAACCAAGCACAGATACGCAGTATTTT. The V and J genes are TRBV7-9 and TRBJ2-3, with D possibly being TRBD2 (5 bases). CDR3 length: 17 amino acids. Trimming took off 2 bases at V and 0 bases at J, with 15 bases between the two ends. Germline V gives CDR1 SEHNR, CDR2 FQNEAQ (reference sequence).

This rearrangement joins TRBV7-9 to TRBJ2-1; 8 positions match TRBD2. The junction had 15 bases not matched to a gene; V was cut back by 5 bases and J by 9 bases. The CDR3 covers 16 residues. Germline CDR1 is SEHNR and CDR2 is FQNEAQ (reference sequence). The CDR3: CASSRQPGLVGGEQFF. CDR3 nucleotides: TGTGCCAGCAGCCGCCAGCCGGGACTAGTGGGAGGTGAGCAGTTCTTC.

The V and J genes are TRBV9 and TRBJ2-1, with 11 bases fitting TRBD1. V trimming: 3 bases; J trimming: 5 bases; junction bases outside the gene matches: 7. CDR1 and CDR2 (germline): SGDLS, YYNGEE. The CDR3 is made up of 16 amino acids. The CDR3 DNA reads TGTGCCAGCAGCGCAGCCGGGACAGGGGGGGACAATGAGCAGTTCTTC. This sequence encodes CASSAAGTGGDNEQFF.

V usage is TRBV7-2 and J usage is TRBJ2-3, with 11 bases lining up with TRBD2. The CDR3 spans 18 residues. Trimming at V came to 0 bases and at J to 2 bases, leaving 7 bases not matched to a gene. The germline V gene has CDR1 SGHTA and CDR2 FQGNSA. CDR3 protein: CASSLARLAGGLTDTQYF. The CDR3 DNA reads as TGTGCCAGCAGCTTAGCGAGGCTAGCGGGAGGACTCACAGATACGCAGTATTTT.

The chain is built from TRBV4-3 and TRBJ2-7; D perhaps matches TRBD1 (5 bases). CDR3 length equals 13 residues. The germline CDR1 and CDR2 sequences are LGHNA and YSLEER. Between the trimmed V and J ends, which lost 5 bases and 1 base, there was a span of 9 bases. The CDR3 nucleotides are TGCGCCAGCAGCATACAGGTTTCCTACGAGCAGTACTTC. Protein: CASSIQVSYEQYF.

CDR3 DNA: TGCGCCAGCAGCCACTCGGGACCCACCCACTACGAGCAGTACTTC. It yields the protein CASSHSGPTHYEQYF. V and J are TRBV4-1 and TRBJ2-7, with D tentatively TRBD1 or TRBD2 (5 bases each). V shed 3 bases and J shed 3 bases, with 15 bases lying between them. The CDR3 runs 15 residues. CDR1 and CDR2 from the germline V gene are MGHRA and YSYEKL.

This clonotype was picked up one time. The chain couples TRBV18 to TRBJ2-5, with D possibly being TRBD2 (5 bases). From germline, CDR1 is KGHSH and CDR2 LQKENI. CDR3 length: 16 amino acids. Trimming cost V 0 bases and J 4 bases, with 15 bases left between them. CDR3 nucleotide sequence: TGTGCCAGCTCACCACCTGTCCAGCGGTTGGGAGAGACCCAGTACTTC. Its protein is CASSPPVQRLGETQYF.

The V and J genes are TRBV27 and TRBJ2-5; 13 bases align to TRBD2. The last part of the DNA fits TRBJ2-7 better; the J call may be wrong. The CDR3 runs 14 residues. The germline CDR1 and CDR2 sequences are MNHEY and SMNVEV (reference sequence). The CDR3 here is CASSFGTSGTEQYF. As DNA, the CDR3 is TGTGCCAGCAGTTTTGGGACTAGCGGGACCGAGCAGTACTTC.

The CDR3 bases are TGTGCCAGCAGGATGAACACTGAAGCTTTCTTT. Translated: CASRMNTEAFF. The chain combines TRBV12-3 or TRBV12-4 with TRBJ1-1; D unclear. Trimming shortened V by 6 bases and J by 0 bases, and 2 bases separated the two germline ends. This CDR3 has 11 amino acids.